Here is one TCR beta chain with its context. This clone's antigen is unknown. No much larger clone exists at a distance of one base, and base qualities are not known. The record originates from a study of shared clonotypes between healthy human individuals (TCRdb year 2020). Background on the whole study: The cohort comprised a couple of women and a few men aged 18 to 49 years. Libraries were prepared and TCR repertoires were sequenced by different laboratories using diverse techniques, in order to increase sequencing depth and limit assay-specific biases. Per donor, leukapheresis produced somewhere between about 0.94 and 9 billion PBMCs. The study deeply sequenced blood TCR repertoires of five healthy adults to estimate repertoire size and the extent of clonotype sharing between individuals. For each donor, three plates each were used for CD4 naive and CD4 memory, two plates were used for CD8 naive, and one plate was used for CD8 memory. Paper-wide results and their limitations: Because the study included only a small number of donors, the genetic and exposure-history diversity represented was limited. About 5% of naive CD4, 3.5% of naive CD8, about 2.4% of memory CD4, and roughly 0.4% of memory CD8 clonotypes were shared across four donors. Compared with non-shared clonotypes, clonotypes shared by all four sorted-subset donors had higher generation probabilities. Sampling was restricted to blood, and TCR repertoires in tissue are likely to differ from TCR repertoires in blood. Based on pairwise subsampling, the degree of clonotype sharing among donors was expected to be affected by sequencing depth. Larger estimated clonotype richness was generally found for naive subsets than for memory subsets. Even with the large sequencing depth, rarefaction of the sorted-subset datasets indicated that sequencing was incomplete.

Using the deep immunoSEQ assay, TCR CDR3 regions were amplified from genomic DNA by multiplex PCR. Extracted genomic DNA from each cell subset was distributed evenly across all wells of several immunoSEQ 96-well plates, and each plate was treated as a replicate. For sorted subsets, approximately 190 ng of genomic DNA, equivalent to about 30,000 T cell genomes, went into each replicate PCR. Purified libraries were measured with a Qubit 3.0 fluorometer, size-checked on a Bioanalyzer 2100, and measured again with the KAPA Library Quantification kit. Each immunoSEQ 96-well plate was sequenced on its own single-read 150-cycle Illumina NextSeq 550 flow cell. On the study's bioinformatics: The immunoSEQ output contained only junctional sequences without quality scores, so filtering could not match that applied to full-length reads. Sequences were annotated with PyIR, a Python wrapper for IgBLAST v1.9, and V/J genes and CDR3 were assigned using IMGT germline references. Reads with weak V/J assignments (E-value above 1e-6), missing CDR3, stop codons, out-of-frame junctions, or ambiguous translated residues were removed. A V3J clonotype was defined by an identical inferred V gene, J gene, and CDR3 amino acid sequence. Percentage overlap between repertoires was computed as shared unique clonotypes divided by the size of the smaller repertoire. Repertoire richness was assessed with RTK rarefaction, the Chao1 estimator, and Recon v2.1 estimates of unobserved clonotypes. For all TCRbeta clonotypes obtained by the gDNA method from a handful of donors, generation probabilities were computed with OLGA. The immuneACCESS repertoire file appears here via TCRdb, limited to in-frame rearrangements. These files lack a portion of the clones; in checked studies, under half of the deficit traces to unresolved V genes, and the cause of the others is not known. The V and J calls and the clone size are those of that table, but D and trimming were determined from the DNA. The sample table holds 2,500,000 or so clones, of which just under 95% were seen once. Approximately 0.39% of the sample is in the top ten clones.

Donors were healthy HIV-negative adults with no recently reported acute infections or vaccinations. Every donor was a Caucasian adult residing in Nashville, Tennessee, USA. Magnetic negative selection was used to enrich CD4+ T cells, after which naive cells were positively selected on CD45RA and the negative fraction became the memory subset. Blood was collected by leukapheresis, and PBMCs were isolated by Ficoll-Histopaque density gradient centrifugation and then cryopreserved in liquid nitrogen vapor phase. Analytical flow cytometry was used to check the purity and quantity of each magnetically sorted T cell population. From each sorted fraction, genomic DNA was isolated and quantified by UV absorbance on a Nanodrop 2000c. The receptor's source is a man younger than 35 in good health. Some clones in this sample may be carry-over from other donors' samples. The specimen sequenced was naive CD4+ T cells from PBMCs. The cell subset or site label for this specimen denotes: CD45RA+ positively selected.

Here the CDR3 is given as CASSLHQGPDTQYF. Here is the DNA: TGCGCCAGCAGCTTGCACCAGGGCCCAGATACGCAGTATTTT. This chain is built from TRBV5-1 and TRBJ2-3; tentative D gene TRBD1, with 5 bases matching. The CDR3, cysteine through phenylalanine, is 14 amino acids long. Just the 42-base CDR3 DNA is kept, in frame starting at base 1. Trimming takes 1 base from V and 4 bases from J, and the germline ends sit 10 bases apart. CDR1 SGHRS and CDR2 YFSETQ were looked up in the germline V gene.